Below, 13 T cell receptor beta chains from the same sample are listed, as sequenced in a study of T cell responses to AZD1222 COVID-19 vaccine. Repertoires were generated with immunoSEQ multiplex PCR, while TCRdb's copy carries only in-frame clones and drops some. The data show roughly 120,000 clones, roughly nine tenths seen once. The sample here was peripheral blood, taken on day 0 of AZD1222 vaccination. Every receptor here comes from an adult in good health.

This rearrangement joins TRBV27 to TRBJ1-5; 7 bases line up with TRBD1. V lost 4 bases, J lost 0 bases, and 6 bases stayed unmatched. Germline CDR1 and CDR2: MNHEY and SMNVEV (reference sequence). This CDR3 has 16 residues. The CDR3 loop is CASSSRTGYSNQPQHF. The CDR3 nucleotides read TGTGCCAGCAGTTCCCGGACAGGATATAGCAATCAGCCCCAGCATTTT.

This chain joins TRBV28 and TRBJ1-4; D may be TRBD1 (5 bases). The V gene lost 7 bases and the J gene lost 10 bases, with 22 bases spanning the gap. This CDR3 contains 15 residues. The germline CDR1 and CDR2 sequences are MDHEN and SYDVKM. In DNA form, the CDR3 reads TGTGCCAGCACCCAACCCGCCCAAACAGGAGGAAAACTGTTTTTT. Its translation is CASTQPAQTGGKLFF.

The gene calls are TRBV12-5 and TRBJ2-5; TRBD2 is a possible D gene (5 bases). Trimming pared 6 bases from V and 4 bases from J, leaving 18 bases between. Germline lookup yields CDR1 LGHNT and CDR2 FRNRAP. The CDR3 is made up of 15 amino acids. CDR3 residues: CASGPQGAAAETQYF. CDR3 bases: TGTGCTAGTGGCCCACAAGGCGCAGCGGCAGAGACCCAGTACTTC.

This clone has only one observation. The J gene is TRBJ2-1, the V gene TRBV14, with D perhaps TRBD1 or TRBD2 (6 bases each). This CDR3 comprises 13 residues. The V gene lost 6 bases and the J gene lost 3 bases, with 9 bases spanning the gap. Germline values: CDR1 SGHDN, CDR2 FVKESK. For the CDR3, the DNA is TGTGCCAGCAGGGGGGGCGGCTACAATGAGCAGTTCTTC. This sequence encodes CASRGGGYNEQFF.

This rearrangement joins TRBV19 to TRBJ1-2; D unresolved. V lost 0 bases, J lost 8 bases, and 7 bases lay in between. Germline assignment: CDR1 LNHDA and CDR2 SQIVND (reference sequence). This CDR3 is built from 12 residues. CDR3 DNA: TGTGCCAGTAGTATAGAGGGATCCGGCTACACCTTC. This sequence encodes CASSIEGSGYTF.

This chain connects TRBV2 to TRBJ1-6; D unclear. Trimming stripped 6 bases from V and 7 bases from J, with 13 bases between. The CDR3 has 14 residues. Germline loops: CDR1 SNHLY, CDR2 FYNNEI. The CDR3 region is CASRIGVRNSPLHF. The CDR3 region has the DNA TGTGCCAGCAGAATCGGGGTGAGGAATTCACCCCTCCACTTT.

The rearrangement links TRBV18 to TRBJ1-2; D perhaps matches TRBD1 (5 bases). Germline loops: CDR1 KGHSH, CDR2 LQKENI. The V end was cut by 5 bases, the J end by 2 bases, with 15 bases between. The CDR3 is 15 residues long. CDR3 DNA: TGTGCCAGCTCAGCCTCCCGGGACCGAAACTATGGCTACACCTTC. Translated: CASSASRDRNYGYTF.

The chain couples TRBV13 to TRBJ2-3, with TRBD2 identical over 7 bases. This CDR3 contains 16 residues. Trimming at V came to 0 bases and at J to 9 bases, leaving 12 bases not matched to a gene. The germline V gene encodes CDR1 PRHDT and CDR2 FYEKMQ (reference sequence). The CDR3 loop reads CASSLGRGRGEGTQYF. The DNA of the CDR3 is TGTGCCAGCAGCTTAGGCCGGGGGAGGGGTGAAGGCACGCAGTATTTT.

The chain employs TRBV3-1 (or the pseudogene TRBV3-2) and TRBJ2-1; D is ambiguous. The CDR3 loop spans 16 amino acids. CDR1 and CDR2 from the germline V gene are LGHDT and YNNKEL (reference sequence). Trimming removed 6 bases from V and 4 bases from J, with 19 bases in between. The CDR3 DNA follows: TGTGCCAGCAGACCTCCTAGAGGTCCACCGTACAATGAGCAGTTCTTC. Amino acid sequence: CASRPPRGPPYNEQFF.

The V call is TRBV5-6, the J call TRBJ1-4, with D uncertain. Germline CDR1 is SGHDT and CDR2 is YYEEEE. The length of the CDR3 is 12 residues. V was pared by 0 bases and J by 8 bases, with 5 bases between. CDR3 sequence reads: CASSLGREKLFF. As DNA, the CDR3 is TGTGCCAGCAGCTTGGGGAGGGAAAAACTGTTTTTT.

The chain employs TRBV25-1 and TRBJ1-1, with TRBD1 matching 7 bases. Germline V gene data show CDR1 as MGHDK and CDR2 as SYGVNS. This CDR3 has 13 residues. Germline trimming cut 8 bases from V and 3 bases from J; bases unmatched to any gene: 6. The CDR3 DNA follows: TGTGCCAGCGACAACACAGGGGACACTGAAGCTTTCTTT. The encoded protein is CASDNTGDTEAFF.

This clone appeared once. The CDR3 sequence: CATSDNIWTQTYEQYF. The CDR3 region has the DNA TGTGCCACCAGTGATAATATCTGGACACAGACCTACGAGCAGTACTTC. The chain employs TRBV24-1 and TRBJ2-7, with D possibly TRBD1 on 5 matching bases. V was pared by 3 bases and J by 2 bases, with 16 bases between. Germline V gives CDR1 KGHDR, CDR2 SFDVKD. The CDR3 loop spans 16 amino acids.

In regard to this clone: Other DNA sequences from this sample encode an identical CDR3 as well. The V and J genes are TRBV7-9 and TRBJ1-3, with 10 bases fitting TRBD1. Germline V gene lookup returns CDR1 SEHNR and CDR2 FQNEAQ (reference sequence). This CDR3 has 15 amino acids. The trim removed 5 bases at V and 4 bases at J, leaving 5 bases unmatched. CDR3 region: CASSRQGAAGNTIYF. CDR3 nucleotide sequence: TGTGCCAGCAGCCGACAGGGGGCAGCAGGAAACACCATATATTTT.